The 32 T cell receptor beta chains below all came from one sample that was sequenced in a study of T-cell memory formation after mild COVID-19. TCRdb independently ran MiXCR on the 5' RACE reads; one entry per CDR3 protein. The sample includes about 360,000 distinct CDR3 sequences, 13% to 15% of them seen just once. Material for sequencing was PBMCs or a T cell subset sorted from them (not recorded which). These receptors originate from a man in his late teens or twenties who had mild COVID-19 (a few samples of this study predate the infection). Cell type and time point are not known.

This clonotype has more than one count but fewer than ten. The CDR3 region is CASSPQGGRTQYF. In nucleotides, the CDR3 is TGTGCCAGCAGCCCCCAGGGGGGGCGGACCCAGTACTTC. The chain links TRBV12-3 or TRBV12-4 to TRBJ2-5; D possibly uses TRBD1 or TRBD2 (7 bases each). This CDR3 is 13 amino acids long. Trimming cost V 6 bases and J 7 bases, with 15 bases left between them.

This sequence joins TRBV7-6 and TRBJ1-6; perhaps TRBD1 as D (5 bases). With 4 bases removed from V and 0 bases from J, the gap between germline ends came to 13 bases. The CDR3 runs 17 residues. From germline, CDR1 is SGHVS and CDR2 FNYEAQ. CDR3 bases: TGTGCCAGCAGCTCGGGCGCAGGGAGCTCCTATAATTCACCCCTCCACTTT. Amino acids: CASSSGAGSSYNSPLHF.

This clonotype was found many times. The chain couples TRBV6-5 to TRBJ2-1; D is ambiguous. Trimming pared 0 bases from V and 5 bases from J, leaving 11 bases between. This CDR3 has 15 amino acids. Per the germline V gene, CDR1 is MNHEY and CDR2 is SVGAGI. The CDR3 loop reads CASSYSGKAHNEQFF. DNA of the CDR3: TGTGCCAGCAGTTACTCAGGGAAGGCCCACAATGAGCAGTTCTTC.

V gene TRBV6-2 or TRBV6-3 combines with J gene TRBJ2-1, with D unresolved. This CDR3 contains 12 residues. The germline V gene encodes CDR1 MNHEY and CDR2 SVGEGT. V lost 8 bases and J 4 bases, leaving 9 bases between the germline ends. The CDR3 loop is CASRTEYNEQFF. The CDR3 nucleotides are TGTGCCAGCCGGACGGAGTACAATGAGCAGTTCTTC.

This clonotype occurred a few times. The chain is built from TRBV2 and TRBJ1-5; maybe TRBD1 (6 bases). Germline V gives CDR1 SNHLY, CDR2 FYNNEI. The CDR3 is made up of 14 amino acids. The V and J ends lost 2 bases and 2 bases respectively, with 7 bases between them. The CDR3 DNA follows: TGTGCCAGCAGTGAAAGGACAGGCAATCAGCCCCAGCATTTT. Its protein is CASSERTGNQPQHF. Full variable domain (remainder filled in from reference TRBV2 and TRBJ1-5): EPEVTQTPSHQVTQMGQEVILRCVPISNHLYFYWYRQILGQKVEFLVSFYNNEISEKSEIFDDQFSVERPDGSNFTLKIRSTKLEDSAMYFCASSERTGNQPQHFGDGTRLSIL.

In its sample, this clonotype was seen a few times. The V call is TRBV18, the J call TRBJ1-5, with 9 bases that match TRBD1. CDR1 is KGHSH, CDR2 LQKENI, per germline. The length of the CDR3 is 15 residues. V was clipped by 3 bases and J by 7 bases; unmatched bases: 7. The CDR3 loop reads CASSPETGGYQPQHF. As DNA, the CDR3 is TGTGCCAGCTCACCCGAGACAGGGGGATACCAGCCCCAGCATTTT.

The chain links TRBV27 to TRBJ2-7; maybe TRBD2 (6 bases). V was clipped by 4 bases and J by 5 bases, with 15 bases between them. The CDR3 consists of 14 residues. Germline V gives CDR1 MNHEY, CDR2 SMNVEV (reference sequence). This chain's CDR3 is CASSSGTRWDEQYF. The DNA of the CDR3 is TGTGCCAGCAGTTCAGGGACTCGCTGGGACGAGCAGTACTTC.

The chain recombines TRBV10-3 with TRBJ2-3, with D possibly matching TRBD2 (5 bases). The V gene lost 3 bases and the J gene lost 2 bases, with 12 bases spanning the gap. The length of the CDR3 is 15 residues. Germline assignment: CDR1 ENHRY and CDR2 SYGVKD. The CDR3 coding sequence is TGTGCCATCAGTGACGGGCCGGGATACACAGATACGCAGTATTTT. Translated: CAISDGPGYTDTQYF.

The chain has TRBV2 and TRBJ2-2; 9 bases match TRBD1. V lost 7 bases, J lost 6 bases, and 6 bases stayed unmatched. CDR1 and CDR2 (germline): SNHLY, FYNNEI. The CDR3 spans 14 residues. CDR3 protein: CASTGQGFPGELFF. CDR3 bases: TGTGCCAGCACCGGACAGGGGTTTCCCGGGGAGCTGTTTTTT.

The chain links TRBV20-1 to TRBJ2-5; D gene ambiguous. With 1 base removed from V and 5 bases from J, the gap between germline ends came to 11 bases. From germline, CDR1 is DFQATT and CDR2 SNEGSKA (reference sequence). This CDR3 region has 13 residues. The DNA of the CDR3 is TGCAGTGCTAGAGGGATAGGTCGGGAGACCCAGTACTTC. It yields the protein CSARGIGRETQYF.

There are a few counts of this clonotype. The chain carries TRBV7-3 and TRBJ2-5; D not resolved. Trimming took off 1 base at V and 4 bases at J, with 7 bases between the two ends. Germline V gene sequence: CDR1 SGHTA, CDR2 FQGTGA. CDR3 size: 13 residues. Written as DNA, the CDR3 is TGTGCCAGCAGCTTAAGTTCAGCAGAGACCCAGTACTTC. Translated: CASSLSSAETQYF.

This clonotype was counted a few times. CDR3 protein: CASSYSGGINEQFF. The CDR3 coding sequence is TGTGCCAGCAGTTACTCGGGGGGGATTAATGAGCAGTTCTTC. The chain couples TRBV6-2 or TRBV6-3 to TRBJ2-1; 7 bases are shared with TRBD2. This CDR3 spans 14 amino acids. With 0 bases clipped from V and 7 bases from J, the junction kept 3 bases outside the gene matches. Germline V CDR1 and CDR2: MNHEY, SVGEGT.

This clonotype was detected ten times or more. The chain couples TRBV7-8 to TRBJ1-5, with D tentatively TRBD1 (6 bases). CDR3 length equals 16 residues. V lost 1 base and J 4 bases, leaving 14 bases between the germline ends. Germline loops: CDR1 SGHVS, CDR2 FQNEAQ. DNA for the CDR3: TGTGCCAGCAGCTTAGTGGGGGCGGACGGAAATCAGCCCCAGCATTTT. This gives the protein CASSLVGADGNQPQHF.

V is TRBV28 and J is TRBJ2-3; 9 positions match TRBD2. J gave up 2 bases and V 5 bases, and 11 bases lay outside the gene matches. This CDR3 spans 17 amino acids. Germline V CDR1 and CDR2: MDHEN, SYDVKM. CDR3 residues: CASSPTYSGLATDTQYF. The DNA for the CDR3 is TGTGCCAGCAGTCCCACTTATTCGGGACTAGCCACAGATACGCAGTATTTT. The full variable domain, in which reference TRBV28 and TRBJ2-3 provide the parts outside the CDR3, is DVKVTQSSRYLVKRTGEKVFLECVQDMDHENMFWYRQDPGLGLRLIYFSYDVKMKEKGDIPEGYSVSREKKERFSLILESASTNQTSMYLCASSPTYSGLATDTQYFGPGTRLTVL.

In this sample, this clonotype turned up many times. The V and J genes are TRBV27 and TRBJ2-2; weak D call: TRBD1 (6 bases). Germline lookup yields CDR1 MNHEY and CDR2 SMNVEV (reference sequence). The V gene lost 7 bases and the J gene lost 2 bases, with 14 bases spanning the gap. The CDR3 spans 15 residues. DNA for the CDR3: TGTGCCAGCACCCCTCAGGGACACAACACCGGGGAGCTGTTTTTT. This sequence encodes CASTPQGHNTGELFF.

This clonotype was seen a few times. The chain has TRBV20-1 and TRBJ1-6; D not resolved. Germline assignment: CDR1 DFQATT and CDR2 SNEGSKA (reference sequence). The CDR3 totals 14 residues. Between the trimmed V and J ends, which lost 3 bases and 9 bases, there was a span of 15 bases. CDR3 nucleotide sequence: TGCAGTGCTAGGACTGGTAGGAATGGTTCACCCCTCCACTTT. Protein sequence: CSARTGRNGSPLHF.

This clonotype occurred a few times. This chain uses TRBV12-2 with TRBJ2-1; the table's D call, TRBD1, was not checked against the DNA. TRBV12-2 is a pseudogene segment. The CDR3 spans 17 residues. The CDR3 sequence is CASRLRAEMLSYNEQFF. Written as DNA, the CDR3 is TGTGCAAGTCGCTTAAGGGCGGAGATGCTATCCTACAATGAGCAGTTCTTC.

This clonotype came up many times. This chain joins TRBV29-1 and TRBJ2-5, with a possible D match to TRBD1 (6 bases). The CDR3 consists of 15 residues. With 4 bases removed from V and 5 bases from J, the gap between germline ends came to 20 bases. Germline V gene data show CDR1 as SQVTM and CDR2 as ANQGSEA. The CDR3 region has the DNA TGCAGCGTTGTTTTCCCGGCCAGGGGTGGGGAGACCCAGTACTTC. Amino acid sequence: CSVVFPARGGETQYF.

This clonotype has a handful of counts. The chain carries TRBV14 and TRBJ1-3; no clear D gene. Trimming cost V 0 bases and J 0 bases, with 6 bases left between them. Germline CDR1 reads SGHDN; CDR2 reads FVKESK. This CDR3 has 15 amino acids. As DNA, the CDR3 is TGTGCCAGCAGCCAAGATATGAGCTCTGGAAACACCATATATTTT. Amino acid sequence: CASSQDMSSGNTIYF.

This clonotype was seen only a few times. This chain joins TRBV7-3 and TRBJ2-7, with 12 nucleotides matching TRBD2. CDR3 length: 14 residues. Trimming took 9 bases from V and 1 from J; bases not matched to a gene: 4. Germline V gene sequence: CDR1 SGHTA, CDR2 FQGTGA. CDR3 region: CARTSGGLSYEQYV. DNA of the CDR3: TGTGCCAGGACTAGCGGGGGCCTTTCCTACGAGCAGTACGTC.

The chain carries TRBV5-1 and TRBJ1-1; 9 positions match TRBD1. Germline trimming cut 2 bases from V and 3 bases from J; bases unmatched to any gene: 2. CDR3 length equals 14 residues. CDR1 SGHRS and CDR2 YFSETQ come from the germline V gene. CDR3 loop: CASSFGTGYTEAFF. CDR3 nucleotides: TGCGCCAGCAGCTTCGGGACAGGGTACACTGAAGCTTTCTTT.

Many counts were recorded for this clonotype. This chain connects TRBV5-6 to TRBJ1-6, with 7 bases that match TRBD1. Per the germline V gene, CDR1 is SGHDT and CDR2 is YYEEEE. This CDR3 region has 15 residues. V lost 3 bases and J lost 10; bases outside the gene matches: 10. The CDR3 region is CASSSAPGQTSPLHF. CDR3 in DNA: TGTGCCAGCAGCTCAGCCCCGGGACAGACCTCACCCCTCCACTTT.

This chain connects TRBV4-1 to TRBJ1-2; D perhaps matches TRBD1 (5 bases). The CDR3 sequence is 15 residues long. V was cut by 0 bases and J by 3 bases, with 11 bases left in between. From germline, CDR1 is MGHRA and CDR2 YSYEKL. CDR3 in DNA: TGCGCCAGCAGCCAAGAAGGCAGGGCTGACTATGGCTACACCTTC. This translates into CASSQEGRADYGYTF.

This clonotype was seen a handful of times. V gene TRBV4-3 combines with J gene TRBJ1-5; D uncertain. Deletions cut 0 bases from V and 9 bases from J, with 15 bases between. Germline CDR1 LGHNA, CDR2 YSLEER. This CDR3 has 15 residues. CDR3 nucleotide sequence: TGCGCCAGCAGCCAAGATTACGACTGGGGAGGGCCCCAGCATTTT. Translated: CASSQDYDWGGPQHF.

V and J are TRBV4-1 and TRBJ1-2; perhaps TRBD1 as D (6 bases). V lost 0 bases, J lost 10 bases, and 21 bases lay in between. This CDR3 has 16 amino acids. CDR1 is MGHRA, CDR2 YSYEKL, per germline. The CDR3 bases are TGCGCCAGCAGCCAAGATCGATACAGAAGGGGGGGTGTCTACACCTTC. Translation: CASSQDRYRRGGVYTF.

There are a few counts of this clonotype. V gene TRBV10-3 combines with J gene TRBJ2-7, with D possibly being TRBD1 (5 bases). Germline loops: CDR1 ENHRY, CDR2 SYGVKD. Trimming stripped 7 bases from V and 6 bases from J, with 13 bases between. The CDR3 length is 12 residues. CDR3 nucleotides: TGTGCCATCACCTGGGCAGGGATCGAGCAGTACGTC. Protein product: CAITWAGIEQYV.

V usage is TRBV6-2 or TRBV6-3 and J usage is TRBJ2-7; the D gene is possibly TRBD1 (6 bases). CDR1 MNHEY and CDR2 SVGEGT come from the germline V gene. This CDR3 has 14 residues. V lost 6 bases and J 2 bases, leaving 14 bases between the germline ends. CDR3 loop: CASRTTGFTYEQYF. CDR3 DNA: TGTGCCAGCAGGACAACAGGGTTCACCTACGAGCAGTACTTC.

This chain joins TRBV5-5 and TRBJ1-2, with a tentative D call TRBD1 (6 bases). The CDR3 consists of 15 residues. CDR1 SGHKS and CDR2 YYEKEE come from the germline V gene (reference sequence). Trimming removed 0 bases from V and 5 bases from J, with 14 bases in between. CDR3 region: CASSLAQGRVYGYTF. DNA of the CDR3: TGTGCCAGCAGCTTGGCGCAGGGGAGGGTATATGGCTACACCTTC.

V usage is TRBV12-3 or TRBV12-4 and J usage is TRBJ1-1; unclear D gene. The CDR3 spans 11 residues. The ends were cut back, 3 bases at V and 5 bases at J, with 4 bases in the middle. CDR3 sequence (DNA): TGTGCCAGCAGTTTGATAACTGAAGCTTTCTTT. As protein: CASSLITEAFF.

This clonotype showed up many times. The gene calls are TRBV4-3 and TRBJ1-5, with D unclear. CDR1 LGHNA and CDR2 YSLEER come from the germline V gene. This CDR3 region has 15 residues. Trimming pared 0 bases from V and 0 bases from J, leaving 6 bases between. CDR3 nucleotides: TGCGCCAGCAGCCAAGACAGGTTTAGCAATCAGCCCCAGCATTTT. Amino acid sequence: CASSQDRFSNQPQHF.

The CDR3 nucleotides read TGTGCCAGTACCGACTATGGGGGAAACACCATATATTTT. Its protein is CASTDYGGNTIYF. The V and J genes are TRBV2 and TRBJ1-3; D gene uncertain. V lost 9 bases to trimming and J lost 4 bases, with 13 bases between them. Germline V gene data show CDR1 as SNHLY and CDR2 as FYNNEI. The CDR3 is 13 residues long.

The chain couples TRBV27 to TRBJ1-2, with 7 bases that match TRBD1. V lost 5 bases, J lost 2 bases, and 5 bases stayed unmatched. Per the germline V gene, CDR1 is MNHEY and CDR2 is SMNVEV (reference sequence). The CDR3 is made up of 14 amino acids. This CDR3 is CASSTRDSNYGYTF. In DNA form, the CDR3 reads TGTGCCAGCAGTACGCGGGACAGCAACTATGGCTACACCTTC.